The rows below give T cell receptor beta chains drawn from one sample of a study of shared clonotypes between healthy human individuals. Clones were sequenced by immunoSEQ multiplex PCR, and TCRdb holds only the in-frame ones, with some missing. The sample has about 1 million clones, around 78% seen once. Sequencing was carried out using memory CD4+ T cells from PBMCs. The receptors stem from a young man in good health. Some clones in this sample may be carry-over from other donors' samples. The CDR3 runs from the conserved cysteine through the conserved F or W. D genes are given only for firm matches. Not all rows give a size; the values are once, few, many and, for expanded clones, a class.

J gene: TRBJ1-1; D gene: NA; V gene: TRBV2; clone size: NA; CDR3 DNA: TGTGCCAGCAGTCCCAGACAGCCCCACACTGAAGCTTTCTTT; CDR3 protein: CASSPRQPHTEAFF
J gene: TRBJ1-1; D gene: NA; V gene: TRBV19; clone size: many; CDR3 DNA: TGTGCCAGTACCACCCAGGGAGCCACTGAAGCTTTCTTT; CDR3 protein: CASTTQGATEAFF
J gene: TRBJ2-7; D gene: NA; V gene: TRBV5-1; clone size: NA; CDR3 DNA: TGCGCCAGCAGCTTGGGGCCCAGCTCCTACGAGCAGTACTTC; CDR3 protein: CASSLGPSSYEQYF
J gene: TRBJ1-5; D gene: NA; V gene: TRBV28; clone size: few; CDR3 DNA: TGTGCCAGCTATACAAACGGCGCCCTCAATCAGCCCCAGCATTTT; CDR3 protein: CASYTNGALNQPQHF
J gene: TRBJ2-3; D gene: TRBD2; V gene: TRBV5-5; clone size: NA; CDR3 DNA: TGTGCCAGCATCCATCTAGCGGGAGGGGGGACAGATACGCAGTATTTT; CDR3 protein: CASIHLAGGGTDTQYF
J gene: TRBJ2-1; D gene: NA; V gene: TRBV5-6; clone size: NA; CDR3 DNA: TGTGCCAGCAGCTTGTTGTTCCTTGTGGCTAACTCCTACAATGAGCAGTTCTTC; CDR3 protein: CASSLLFLVANSYNEQFF
J gene: TRBJ2-2; D gene: NA; V gene: TRBV10-3; clone size: NA; CDR3 DNA: TGTGCCATCAGTGGTATCCCGAACACCGGGGAGCTGTTTTTT; CDR3 protein: CAISGIPNTGELFF
J gene: TRBJ2-7; D gene: NA; V gene: TRBV5-5; clone size: once; CDR3 DNA: TGTGCCAGCAGCCGTGACAACTCCTACGAGCAGTACTTC; CDR3 protein: CASSRDNSYEQYF
J gene: TRBJ2-1; D gene: NA; V gene: TRBV27; clone size: once; CDR3 DNA: TGTGCCAGCAGACTACCCCCCGGAAGGGGGAATGAGCAGTTCTTC; CDR3 protein: CASRLPPGRGNEQFF
J gene: TRBJ2-2; D gene: NA; V gene: TRBV5-1; clone size: NA; CDR3 DNA: TGCGCCAGCAGCTTTAGGGGGGACACCGGGGAGCTGTTTTTT; CDR3 protein: CASSFRGDTGELFF